The rows below give T cell receptor beta chains drawn from one sample of a study of T cell responses to AZD1222 COVID-19 vaccine. Using immunoSEQ multiplex PCR, the repertoire was profiled, and TCRdb retains in-frame clones only, with some absent. Of some 150,000 clones in the sample, approximately 95% are singletons; the top ten hold 3.5% to 5%. The specimen comprised peripheral blood, sampled on day 0 of AZD1222 vaccination. The receptors originated from an adult in good health. Both conserved end residues are part of each CDR3. The order of the fields is J gene, V gene, CDR3 protein.

J gene: TRBJ1-1
V gene: TRBV7-5
CDR3 protein: CVRSPRRDTEAFF

J gene: TRBJ1-1
V gene: TRBV5-5
CDR3 protein: CASSFTQTGRNTEAFF

J gene: TRBJ2-2
V gene: TRBV7-2
CDR3 protein: CASSSQGHTGELFF

J gene: TRBJ2-3
V gene: TRBV2
CDR3 protein: CATKAAGAGSTDTQYF

J gene: TRBJ2-7
V gene: TRBV5-4
CDR3 protein: CASSSAASEYEQYF

J gene: TRBJ2-1
V gene: TRBV11-2
CDR3 protein: CASSAGRLGNEQFF

J gene: TRBJ1-1
V gene: TRBV27
CDR3 protein: CASSRRQSAGGEAFF

J gene: TRBJ2-5
V gene: TRBV23-1
CDR3 protein: CASSHPGDFRAGSAETQYF

J gene: TRBJ1-4
V gene: TRBV5-1
CDR3 protein: CASSLGGGADEKLFF

J gene: TRBJ1-1
V gene: TRBV12-5
CDR3 protein: CASGLVRPGGSVAFF

J gene: TRBJ1-4
V gene: TRBV19
CDR3 protein: CASSMGAKGEKLFF

J gene: TRBJ2-2
V gene: TRBV30
CDR3 protein: CAWGGLWPGELFF

J gene: TRBJ1-1
V gene: TRBV20-1
CDR3 protein: CSASRTLGNTEAFF

J gene: TRBJ2-1
V gene: TRBV12-3/TRBV12-4
CDR3 protein: CASSLQLYNEQFF

J gene: TRBJ1-3
V gene: TRBV7-8
CDR3 protein: CASSLTAGNTIYF

J gene: TRBJ2-2
V gene: TRBV24-1
CDR3 protein: CATSESGLAGVNTGELFF

J gene: TRBJ2-2
V gene: TRBV4-1
CDR3 protein: CASSQGGTGELFF

J gene: TRBJ2-5
V gene: TRBV5-1
CDR3 protein: CASSYTSSYAGETQYF

J gene: TRBJ1-2
V gene: TRBV5-6
CDR3 protein: CASKTQGLYYGYTF

J gene: TRBJ2-2
V gene: TRBV5-1
CDR3 protein: CASSQTPVENTGELFF

J gene: TRBJ1-4
V gene: TRBV5-6
CDR3 protein: CASSRGAAEKLFF

J gene: TRBJ1-1
V gene: TRBV5-1
CDR3 protein: CASSLVGVNTEAFF

J gene: TRBJ2-2
V gene: TRBV9
CDR3 protein: CASSVWTFNTGELFF

J gene: TRBJ2-7
V gene: TRBV4-1
CDR3 protein: CASSQDGRRPEQYF

J gene: TRBJ1-1
V gene: TRBV7-8
CDR3 protein: CASSSQLLGVTEAFF

J gene: TRBJ1-1
V gene: TRBV11-2
CDR3 protein: CASSPPPRAEAFF

J gene: TRBJ1-1
V gene: TRBV21-1
CDR3 protein: CASSKVVGSLNTEAFF

J gene: TRBJ1-6
V gene: TRBV5-1
CDR3 protein: CASSLEDRGHSPLHF

J gene: TRBJ2-7
V gene: TRBV30
CDR3 protein: CAWSILQGRDEQYF

J gene: TRBJ1-4
V gene: TRBV7-6
CDR3 protein: CASSLAGTVNGKLFF

J gene: TRBJ1-1
V gene: TRBV27
CDR3 protein: CACRYRPNTEAFF

J gene: TRBJ1-5
V gene: TRBV11-2
CDR3 protein: CASSLSGTGYSNQPQHF

J gene: TRBJ1-6
V gene: TRBV4-1
CDR3 protein: CASSPGFPNSPLHF

J gene: TRBJ1-6
V gene: TRBV27
CDR3 protein: CASSNRQGISPLHF

J gene: TRBJ1-2
V gene: TRBV3-1/TRBV3-2
CDR3 protein: CASSQRTGGFGSGYTF

J gene: TRBJ1-2
V gene: TRBV20-1
CDR3 protein: CSAPGGYGYTF

J gene: TRBJ2-3
V gene: TRBV6-5
CDR3 protein: CATGWGQGTDTQYF

J gene: TRBJ1-1
V gene: TRBV6-4
CDR3 protein: CASSDGRGTEAFF

J gene: TRBJ1-1
V gene: TRBV4-1
CDR3 protein: CASSQVTVYTEAFF

J gene: TRBJ2-7
V gene: TRBV2
CDR3 protein: CASTPLLRVGDEQYF

J gene: TRBJ2-1
V gene: TRBV4-1
CDR3 protein: CASSHARVGNEQFF

J gene: TRBJ2-1
V gene: TRBV6-5
CDR3 protein: CASSWDRGRFLEQFF

J gene: TRBJ2-1
V gene: TRBV19
CDR3 protein: CATTLDRSSYNEQFF